The 14 T cell receptor beta chains reported below all come from one sample, sequenced in a study of vaccination and CD4 T cells after COVID-19. Sample treatment: approximately nine-day PBMC culture with coronavirus spike peptide pools or control peptides (ViraFEST assay). CD4+ T-cell collection from the unexposed donor predated the COVID-19 pandemic (2011-2018). These receptors are not linked to any known antigen. With the Oncomine TCR Beta short-read assay, DNA from cultured CD4+ T cells was sequenced. TCRdb re-derived calls from the PCR reads in MiXCR, one entry per CDR3 protein. The table shows about 7,100 distinct CDR3 sequences, with around 42% occurring only once. The sequenced material came from CD4+ T cells from blood, cultured in vitro. Source of these receptors: a human donor in good health.

There are a few counts of this clonotype. The V gene is TRBV20-1, the J gene TRBJ2-1; D is possibly TRBD1 or TRBD2 (5 bases each). Per the germline V gene, CDR1 is DFQATT and CDR2 is SNEGSKA (reference sequence). V lost 6 bases, J lost 8 bases, and 14 bases lay in between. This CDR3 is built from 12 residues. In nucleotides, the CDR3 is TGCAGTGCCCGGGACCGTCGGGATGAGCAGTTCTTC. Protein sequence: CSARDRRDEQFF.

The chain has TRBV11-2 and TRBJ1-2; 7 bases are shared with TRBD1. V was pared by 5 bases and J by 6 bases, with 18 bases of the junction left unmatched. Germline assignment: CDR1 SGHAT and CDR2 FQNNGV. The CDR3 has 17 amino acids. The CDR3 DNA reads TGTGCCAGCAGCCGAGGGAGAAATGGACAGGAGGGGGATGGCTACACCTTC. Protein: CASSRGRNGQEGDGYTF.

This clonotype has more than one count but fewer than ten. The gene calls are TRBV6-4 and TRBJ2-6, with D unresolved. The CDR3 has 15 residues. Germline-derived CDR1 and CDR2 are MRHNA and SNTAGT. V was trimmed by 0 bases and J by 0 bases, leaving 3 bases between them. Here the CDR3 reads CASSDSSSGANVLTF. The CDR3 region has the DNA TGTGCCAGCAGTGACTCCAGCTCTGGGGCCAACGTCCTGACTTTC.

This clonotype was counted a few times. This chain links TRBV7-8 with TRBJ1-5; D is possibly TRBD1 (6 bases). This CDR3 has 14 residues. V gave up 2 bases and J gave up 6 bases, with 11 bases separating them. The germline CDR1 and CDR2 sequences are SGHVS and FQNEAQ. The CDR3 sequence: CASSLSGAGQPQHF. The CDR3 nucleotides read TGTGCCAGCAGCTTATCGGGGGCTGGTCAGCCCCAGCATTTT.

The chain has TRBV19 and TRBJ1-1; no firm D call. Germline V CDR1 and CDR2: LNHDA, SQIVND (reference sequence). The V end lost 6 bases, the J end lost 7 bases, and 9 bases lay between the germline ends. The CDR3 totals 11 residues. The CDR3 here is CASRDAFEAFF. As DNA, the CDR3 is TGTGCCAGTAGGGACGCCTTTGAAGCTTTCTTT.

A single count supports this clonotype. The chain recombines TRBV6-4 with TRBJ1-6; 7 nucleotides line up with TRBD1. Germline loops: CDR1 MRHNA, CDR2 SNTAGT. J gave up 5 bases and V 2 bases, and 0 bases lay outside the gene matches. The length of the CDR3 is 14 residues. The CDR3 bases are TGTGCCAGCAGTGACGGGACAGATAATTCACCCCTCCACTTT. Translating it yields CASSDGTDNSPLHF.

This clonotype was counted only a few times. The chain recombines TRBV7-9 with TRBJ1-2; D is unclear. V gave up 3 bases and J gave up 7 bases, with 15 bases separating them. The CDR3 covers 14 residues. Germline CDR1 reads SEHNR; CDR2 reads FQNEAQ (reference sequence). The chain's CDR3 is CASSLIERLSGYTF. DNA for the CDR3: TGTGCCAGCAGCTTGATAGAAAGGCTCTCTGGCTACACCTTC.

This clonotype has just a few counts. The chain combines TRBV7-3 with TRBJ1-1; D uncertain. Germline V gene sequence: CDR1 SGHTA, CDR2 FQGTGA. The CDR3 runs to 12 residues. Trimming stripped 5 bases from V and 7 bases from J, with 11 bases between. CDR3 sequence: CASSLDGSEAFF. CDR3 sequence (DNA): TGTGCCAGCAGCCTGGACGGCAGTGAAGCTTTCTTT.

The chain recombines TRBV9 with TRBJ2-5; a possible D gene is TRBD1 (6 bases). V was shortened by 4 bases and J by 5 bases, with 18 bases between the two germline ends. This CDR3 is 15 amino acids long. Germline CDR1 reads SGDLS; CDR2 reads YYNGEE. The CDR3 reads CASSSTGWTGETQYF. Written as DNA, the CDR3 is TGTGCCAGCAGCTCAACAGGGTGGACGGGGGAGACCCAGTACTTC.

V gene TRBV10-2 combines with J gene TRBJ2-5; D possibly corresponds to TRBD1 (6 bases). Germline V gene sequence: CDR1 WSHSY, CDR2 SAAADI. The V end lost 6 bases, the J end lost 7 bases, and 15 bases lay between the germline ends. The CDR3 extends over 13 amino acids. CDR3 in DNA: TGCGCCAGCAGACCCACAGGGCTGGGGACCCAGTACTTC. It yields the protein CASRPTGLGTQYF.

This clonotype showed up just a few times. The V and J genes are TRBV20-1 and TRBJ1-1, with a weak D call TRBD1 (6 bases). Per germline, CDR1 DFQATT and CDR2 SNEGSKA (reference sequence). The CDR3 spans 14 residues. Deletions cut 6 bases from V and 10 bases from J, with 24 bases between. CDR3 sequence (DNA): TGCAGTGCCGTAGTTGGGGGCGCGGTTTGGGGAGCTTTCTTT. Protein: CSAVVGGAVWGAFF.

This clonotype has a single count. V and J are TRBV12-3 or TRBV12-4 and TRBJ1-1; unclear D gene. V shed 0 bases and J shed 7 bases, with 21 bases lying between them. The CDR3 has 17 residues. The CDR3 region has the DNA TGTGCCAGCAGTTTAGCGCGGGCAGCCACCGAACGGGGTGAAGCTTTCTTT. Translated: CASSLARAATERGEAFF.

This clonotype was counted between two and nine times. This CDR3 reads CSASPANYLSYEQYF. The CDR3 region has the DNA TGCAGTGCTAGTCCCGCCAACTATCTTTCCTACGAGCAGTACTTC. The chain carries TRBV20-1 and TRBJ2-7; no clear D. V lost 3 bases and J lost 1, with 16 bases in between. This CDR3 region has 15 residues. Looked up from germline, CDR1 is DFQATT and CDR2 is SNEGSKA (reference sequence).

This clonotype was counted between two and nine times. The genes are TRBV2 and TRBJ1-1; the D gene is possibly TRBD1 (5 bases). CDR1 and CDR2 from the germline V gene are SNHLY and FYNNEI. The CDR3 is made up of 13 amino acids. V lost 5 bases to trimming and J lost 0 bases, with 7 bases between them. The CDR3 coding sequence is TGTGCCAGCAGTCGGGGACTGAACACTGAAGCTTTCTTT. It codes for CASSRGLNTEAFF.